A selection of T cell receptor beta chains follows, all from one sample in a study of cytomegalovirus exposure and HLA in healthy donors. The table came from immunoSEQ multiplex PCR; TCRdb's copy has only in-frame clones and leaves some out. The table has roughly 240,000 clones, approximately 87% seen once. The specimen was PBMCs. These TCRs come from a young man in good health and CMV-seronegative. Each CDR3 is given with its conserved first and last residue. Each record gives: V gene, clone size, J gene, CDR3 protein. The size field is filled for only some rows; it gives once, few, many or a size class.

TRBV7-2	NA	TRBJ1-2	CASSRDTPGYGYTF
TRBV7-2	NA	TRBJ1-2	CASSSWAAGLSYGYTF
TRBV12-5	NA	TRBJ1-2	CASGQDRGYGYTF
TRBV6-4	NA	TRBJ2-1	CASSVWGGVKFF
TRBV5-1	NA	TRBJ2-7	CASTGRQSGNEQYF
TRBV7-9	few	TRBJ2-2	CASSRRDTLFTGELFF
TRBV28	few	TRBJ2-7	CASISTGQASYEQYF
TRBV28	NA	TRBJ2-7	CASSTQVVRSIGSYEQYF
TRBV18	NA	TRBJ2-7	CASSLRSSYEQYF
TRBV5-1	NA	TRBJ2-1	CASSLVNGAEQFF
TRBV28	NA	TRBJ1-1	CASSHLYGTGNTEAFF
TRBV5-4	NA	TRBJ2-2	CASNREGLAGNTGELFF
TRBV6-5	once	TRBJ1-6	CASSYEGAHDSPLHF
TRBV28	NA	TRBJ1-2	CASSLWQGARGYTF
TRBV9	NA	TRBJ1-1	CASSVEVSEAAFF
TRBV7-8	NA	TRBJ1-2	CASSTGGWGYGYTF
TRBV28	once	TRBJ1-2	CASSPGDRPFYGYTF
TRBV28	NA	TRBJ1-2	CASSPGFPYGYTF
TRBV28	few	TRBJ2-7	CASSLEQGYEQYF
TRBV14	NA	TRBJ2-7	CASNRGQSYEQYF
TRBV5-4	NA	TRBJ1-5	CASSAGDREEPQHF
TRBV27	NA	TRBJ1-1	CASGPGGGMNTEAFF
TRBV28	NA	TRBJ1-1	CASRDRERYRAEAFF
TRBV28	NA	TRBJ2-7	CASSLHPPGTNEQYF
TRBV7-3	NA	TRBJ2-2	CASSLTSAREGGELFF
TRBV6-5	NA	TRBJ1-2	CASSYRTGSSNYGYTF
TRBV5-5	NA	TRBJ2-3	CASSLTSGGADTQYF
TRBV2	NA	TRBJ1-6	CASTQEIRGEPLHF
TRBV19	NA	TRBJ1-5	CASRPGQGYQPQHF
TRBV7-2	NA	TRBJ1-6	CASSQGGDSPLHF
TRBV19	NA	TRBJ1-5	CAAGKNNQPQHF
TRBV11-2	NA	TRBJ2-3	CASTLSKGGALDTQYF
TRBV7-9	NA	TRBJ2-1	CASSLVDRGLNEQFF
TRBV7-2	NA	TRBJ2-3	CASSAGYRGGQYF
TRBV27	NA	TRBJ1-1	CASSIYRGGEAFF
TRBV13	NA	TRBJ2-7	CASSIWPGLENEQYF
TRBV7-6	NA	TRBJ2-1	CASSLSGSGNEQFF
TRBV30	once	TRBJ2-1	CALLGKSSYNEQFF
TRBV6-5	NA	TRBJ1-2	CASRPPTGGAEGYTF
TRBV14	NA	TRBJ1-6	CASSQFLGSSPLHF
TRBV28	NA	TRBJ1-3	CASSGGSSGNTIYF
TRBV27	NA	TRBJ2-2	CASSLSFLAVNTGELFF
TRBV28	NA	TRBJ2-7	CASSSSGTGAAYEQYF
TRBV27	once	TRBJ2-7	CASSLSWGGTYEQYF
TRBV4-2	NA	TRBJ1-2	CASSQGLGNGYTF
TRBV7-9	NA	TRBJ2-7	CASSLVASGEQYF
TRBV28	many	TRBJ1-5	CASSFGGNQPQHF
TRBV28	NA	TRBJ1-2	CASSLLTGARLYGYTF